These 12 T cell receptor beta chains came from one sample sequenced in a study of blood T cell repertoires in COVID-19. Assay used: immunoSEQ multiplex PCR; TCRdb lists only in-frame clones, some missing. The sample carries approximately 320,000 clones, around 90% recorded once. Sequences were obtained from PBMCs or T cells enriched from blood (not recorded which). These receptors all come from a man in his fifties or sixties who had recovered from COVID-19.

The rearrangement joins TRBV19 to TRBJ1-5; unclear D gene. The CDR3 length is 14 residues. From germline, CDR1 is LNHDA and CDR2 SQIVND (reference sequence). Trimming took off 3 bases at V and 2 bases at J, with 8 bases between the two ends. CDR3 in DNA: TGTGCCAGTAGTATTCGCCGGGGCAATCAGCCCCAGCATTTT. Protein sequence: CASSIRRGNQPQHF.

This rearrangement joins TRBV7-3 to TRBJ2-1; 10 nucleotides line up with TRBD2. The germline CDR1 and CDR2 sequences are SGHTA and FQGTGA. V lost 4 bases, J lost 7 bases, and 10 bases stayed unmatched. This CDR3 comprises 16 residues. The CDR3 DNA follows: TGTGCCAGCAGCTCACCAAGCGGGAGGGCCGGAAATGAGCAGTTCTTC. As protein: CASSSPSGRAGNEQFF.

This sequence joins TRBV11-2 and TRBJ1-5, with a tentative D call TRBD1 (6 bases). The ends were cut back, 2 bases at V and 3 bases at J, with 11 bases in the middle. Germline V gene sequence: CDR1 SGHAT, CDR2 FQNNGV. This CDR3 spans 15 amino acids. CDR3 DNA: TGTGCCAGCAGCTTATCCGGACAGTACAATCAGCCCCAGCATTTT. As protein: CASSLSGQYNQPQHF.

This chain uses TRBV10-1 with TRBJ1-1; 9 nucleotides line up with TRBD1. Germline CDR1 reads WNHNN; CDR2 reads SYGVQD (reference sequence). After removal of 6 bases from V and 1 base from J, the junction contained 12 bases not matched to a gene. The CDR3 contains 17 residues. The CDR3 region has the DNA TGCGCCAGCAGCCCCTATGGGGTGGACAGGGGGAACACTGAAGCTTTCTTT. Its protein is CASSPYGVDRGNTEAFF.

CDR3 DNA: TGCAGTGCTTGGACAGGGTACGGCTACACCTTC. Encoded protein: CSAWTGYGYTF. The chain combines TRBV20-1 with TRBJ1-2, with TRBD1 identical over 8 bases. CDR1 is DFQATT, CDR2 SNEGSKA, per germline (reference sequence). This CDR3 has 11 residues. V gave up 5 bases and J gave up 8 bases; unmatched junction bases: 4.

This clone came up once. This chain connects TRBV6-2 or TRBV6-3 to TRBJ1-1; TRBD1 aligns across 7 bases. Trimming took 6 bases from V and 6 from J; bases not matched to a gene: 7. The germline CDR1 and CDR2 sequences are MNHEY and SVGEGT. This CDR3 has 13 residues. The CDR3 is CASSRDREAEAFF. In nucleotides, the CDR3 is TGTGCCAGCAGCCGCGACAGGGAGGCTGAAGCTTTCTTT.

CDR3 loop: CASRPPGQGRDTQYF. As DNA, the CDR3 is TGTGCCAGCAGGCCGCCGGGACAGGGAAGAGATACGCAGTATTTT. This sequence joins TRBV7-9 and TRBJ2-3, with TRBD1 identical over 9 bases. V was pared by 6 bases and J by 5 bases, with 9 bases of the junction left unmatched. Germline CDR1 SEHNR, CDR2 FQNEAQ (reference sequence). CDR3 length: 15 amino acids.

This chain connects TRBV19 to TRBJ1-3, with D maybe TRBD1 (6 bases). V was trimmed by 3 bases and J by 4 bases, leaving 13 bases between them. Germline V gene lookup returns CDR1 LNHDA and CDR2 SQIVND (reference sequence). This CDR3 has 15 amino acids. The CDR3 protein is CASSINRASGNTIYF. Here the CDR3 DNA reads TGTGCCAGTAGTATTAACAGGGCCTCCGGAAACACCATATATTTT.

The rearrangement links TRBV27 to TRBJ1-1; 10 bases match TRBD1. The CDR3 has 13 residues. J gave up 4 bases and V 6 bases, and 2 bases lay outside the gene matches. Looked up from germline, CDR1 is MNHEY and CDR2 is SMNVEV (reference sequence). For the CDR3, the DNA is TGTGCCAGCAGGACAGGGGGCATCACTGAAGCTTTCTTT. The encoded protein is CASRTGGITEAFF.

V and J are TRBV2 and TRBJ1-2; no reliable D call. The CDR3 runs 12 residues. Trimming left V 5 bases short and J 4 bases short, with 8 bases between. Germline loops: CDR1 SNHLY, CDR2 FYNNEI. The CDR3 protein is CASSSVVYGYTF. The DNA for the CDR3 is TGTGCCAGCAGTTCTGTTGTCTATGGCTACACCTTC.

The chain is built from TRBV6-5 and TRBJ1-2; D is unclear. Germline V lookup: CDR1 MNHEY, CDR2 SVGAGI. V shed 7 bases and J shed 4 bases, with 19 bases lying between them. The CDR3 is 15 residues long. The CDR3 DNA follows: TGTGCCAGCACCAACAGAGGCGGTGCGGGCTATGGCTACACCTTC. Protein product: CASTNRGGAGYGYTF.

The CDR3 DNA reads TGTGCCAGCAGTTCACCGGGGGGCAATTCACCCCTCCACTTT. Translating gives CASSSPGGNSPLHF. V usage is TRBV25-1 and J usage is TRBJ1-6, with D tentatively TRBD1 (6 bases). The CDR3 is made up of 14 amino acids. In germline, CDR1 is MGHDK, CDR2 SYGVNS. V was cut by 5 bases and J by 7 bases, with 12 bases left in between. Based on the CDR3 plus reference TRBV25-1 and TRBJ1-6, the full variable domain is EADIYQTPRYLVIGTGKKITLECSQTMGHDKMYWYQQDPGMELHLIHYSYGVNSTEKGDLSSESTVSRIRTEHFPLTLESARPSHTSQYLCASSSPGGNSPLHFGNGTRLTVT.